These T cell receptor beta chains were read from a single sample in a study of shared clonotypes between healthy human individuals. This table comes from immunoSEQ multiplex PCR, and its TCRdb copy is limited to in-frame clones, with some not included. Altogether about 660,000 clones are present, around 72% being singletons, with the ten largest covering under 2%. Sequencing input: memory CD4+ T cells sorted from blood. These receptors originate from a woman in her 30s in good health. Both conserved end residues are trimmed from each CDR3. Each record gives: J gene, V gene, CDR3 protein.

J gene: TRBJ1-1; V gene: TRBV27; CDR3 protein: ASSLRPQGAANTEAF
J gene: TRBJ2-6; V gene: TRBV7-3; CDR3 protein: ASGDRGRGANVLT
J gene: TRBJ1-2; V gene: TRBV5-8; CDR3 protein: ASSLAFPGQGNDYGYT
J gene: TRBJ1-5; V gene: TRBV21-1; CDR3 protein: ASSKMGLGAGRH
J gene: TRBJ2-1; V gene: TRBV7-9; CDR3 protein: ASSPPGQGNSEWRNEQF
J gene: TRBJ1-5; V gene: TRBV6-1; CDR3 protein: ASISRGNQPQH
J gene: TRBJ1-1; V gene: TRBV19; CDR3 protein: ASSRAAMNTEAF
J gene: TRBJ2-7; V gene: TRBV28; CDR3 protein: ASSLIPREQY
J gene: TRBJ1-2; V gene: TRBV6-5; CDR3 protein: ASSLTGLFNGYT
J gene: TRBJ2-2; V gene: TRBV11-2; CDR3 protein: ASSLGAGSTGELF
J gene: TRBJ2-1; V gene: TRBV18; CDR3 protein: ASSPRRSSYNEQF
J gene: TRBJ2-2; V gene: TRBV30; CDR3 protein: AWSGQLAATGELF
J gene: TRBJ2-2; V gene: TRBV15; CDR3 protein: ATSRDRANTGELF
J gene: TRBJ2-1; V gene: TRBV5-1; CDR3 protein: ASSPTVLGRNEQF
J gene: TRBJ1-3; V gene: TRBV7-7; CDR3 protein: ASSPTPGDTIY